This TCR beta chain was documented in a study of shared clonotypes between healthy human individuals. J lost 5 bases, V lost 0 bases, and 3 bases had no gene match. Germline values: CDR1 SGDLS, CDR2 YYNGEE. CDR3 size: 15 residues. Splitting of CD4+ cells produced CD45RA+ naive and CD45RA-negative memory subsets. This clone was observed a single time. This table comes from immunoSEQ multiplex PCR, and its TCRdb copy is limited to in-frame clones, with some not included. The sample holds about 2,500,000 clones, about 92% seen once. The clonotype was recovered from a man aged 18 to 29 in good health. The specimen sequenced was naive CD4+ T cells sorted from blood. Subset: CD45RA+ positively selected. The V gene is TRBV9, the J gene TRBJ2-3, with 10 bases fitting TRBD2. Here the CDR3 DNA reads TGTGCCAGCAGCGTAGAGTCTAGCGGGGGAGATACGCAGTATTTT. Protein product: CASSVESSGGDTQYF.